This is a list of T cell receptor beta chains from one sample in a study of shared clonotypes between healthy human individuals. TCRdb's copy holds only in-frame clones and misses some; the assay was immunoSEQ multiplex PCR. This sample has more than 2 million clones, with 90% to 95% found just once. The sequenced sample consisted of naive CD4+ T cells sorted from blood. All receptors derive from a man aged 18-30 years in good health. Each CDR3 is given with its conserved first and last residue. D genes are given only for firm matches. Where a row states a size, it is once, few, many or the class of an expanded clone; other rows omit it.

NA	TRBV6-5	few	TRBJ1-6	CASYGGHPGSPLHF	TGTGCCAGCTATGGTGGACACCCGGGTTCACCCCTCCACTTT
TRBD1	TRBV10-3	NA	TRBJ1-2	CAISGDRPSGYTF	TGTGCCATCAGTGGGGACAGGCCGAGTGGCTACACCTTC
TRBD1	TRBV6-5	NA	TRBJ1-1	CASSYGTATEAFF	TGTGCCAGCAGTTACGGGACAGCCACTGAAGCTTTCTTT
NA	TRBV6-5	NA	TRBJ2-7	CASSYSDGGTYEQYF	TGTGCCAGCAGTTACTCGGATGGGGGAACCTACGAGCAGTACTTC
TRBD1	TRBV7-9	NA	TRBJ1-2	CATVQGASNYGYTF	TGTGCCACCGTACAGGGGGCCTCAAACTATGGCTACACCTTC
NA	TRBV5-1	NA	TRBJ1-5	CASSLGSGDNQPQHF	TGCGCCAGCAGCTTGGGGTCAGGCGATAATCAGCCCCAGCATTTT
TRBD1	TRBV5-1	few	TRBJ2-7	CASSFDRAYEQYF	TGCGCCAGCAGCTTCGACAGGGCCTACGAGCAGTACTTC
NA	TRBV27	NA	TRBJ1-2	CASTTRPGPYGYTF	TGTGCCAGCACCACTCGACCGGGCCCTTATGGCTACACCTTC
TRBD2	TRBV5-6	NA	TRBJ2-2	CASSWTSPGELFF	TGTGCCAGCAGCTGGACTAGTCCCGGGGAGCTGTTTTTT
NA	TRBV9	NA	TRBJ1-2	CASRNYGGNYYGYTF	TGTGCCAGCAGAAACTACGGGGGAAACTACTATGGCTACACCTTC
NA	TRBV19	NA	TRBJ2-6	CASSLYSSGANVLTF	TGTGCCAGTAGTCTATACAGCTCTGGGGCCAACGTCCTGACTTTC
NA	TRBV4-1	NA	TRBJ2-7	CASSLGHDYEQYF	TGCGCCAGCAGCCTCGGACACGACTACGAGCAGTACTTC
NA	TRBV6-5	once	TRBJ2-7	CASSYTQGKTYEQYF	TGTGCCAGCAGTTACACCCAGGGGAAAACCTACGAGCAGTACTTC
TRBD2	TRBV9	NA	TRBJ2-5	CASSAGLAGGQETQYF	TGTGCCAGCAGTGCCGGACTGGCGGGGGGTCAAGAGACCCAGTACTTC
TRBD1	TRBV28	NA	TRBJ1-5	CASRDREVRQPQHF	TGTGCCAGCAGGGACAGGGAGGTAAGACAGCCCCAGCATTTT
TRBD1	TRBV5-1	NA	TRBJ1-1	CASSPRTGGALEAFF	TGCGCCAGCAGCCCTCGGACAGGGGGGGCTCTTGAAGCTTTCTTT
NA	TRBV28	NA	TRBJ2-5	CASSLGQGRWVGETQYF	TGTGCCAGCAGTTTGGGGCAGGGTCGGTGGGTCGGGGAGACCCAGTACTTC
TRBD2	TRBV27	NA	TRBJ2-7	CASSFAGGTGEQYF	TGTGCCAGCAGTTTTGCGGGAGGGACGGGCGAGCAGTACTTC
NA	TRBV11-2	NA	TRBJ1-2	CASSLNLRGYTF	TGTGCCAGCAGCCTGAACCTCAGGGGCTACACCTTC
NA	TRBV5-1	NA	TRBJ1-3	CASSSGGSGNTIYF	TGCGCCAGCAGCTCTGGGGGCTCTGGAAACACCATATATTTT
TRBD1	TRBV2	NA	TRBJ1-5	CASSGQGGRPQHF	TGTGCCAGCAGTGGACAGGGGGGACGGCCCCAGCATTTT
TRBD1	TRBV15	NA	TRBJ2-5	CATSRLDREETQYF	TGTGCCACCAGCAGACTGGACAGGGAAGAGACCCAGTACTTC
NA	TRBV5-4	NA	TRBJ1-6	CASATGSSPLHF	TGTGCCAGCGCAACAGGGAGTTCACCCCTCCACTTT
NA	TRBV7-9	once	TRBJ1-1	CASSSQAGGTEAFF	TGTGCCAGCAGCTCCCAGGCTGGGGGGACTGAAGCTTTCTTT
NA	TRBV11-2	NA	TRBJ2-5	CASTPLVWGSQTQYF	TGTGCCAGCACCCCTCTTGTCTGGGGAAGTCAGACCCAGTACTTC
TRBD1	TRBV28	NA	TRBJ2-7	CASSVTGGNYEQYF	TGTGCCAGCAGTGTCACAGGGGGCAACTACGAGCAGTACTTC
NA	TRBV6-5	NA	TRBJ1-5	CASSWGEWQPQHF	TGTGCCAGCAGTTGGGGGGAATGGCAGCCCCAGCATTTT
NA	TRBV19	NA	TRBJ2-5	CASSIPSQETQYF	TGTGCCAGTAGTATTCCTAGTCAAGAGACCCAGTACTTC
TRBD1	TRBV27	NA	TRBJ1-6	CASRNQGQSPLHF	TGTGCCAGTAGGAATCAGGGACAGTCACCCCTCCACTTT
TRBD1	TRBV5-1	NA	TRBJ2-2	CASSQGAGTGELFF	TGCGCCAGTTCCCAGGGGGCAGGCACCGGGGAGCTGTTTTTT
TRBD1	TRBV30	NA	TRBJ2-2	CAWSNTGDGELFF	TGTGCCTGGAGTAACACAGGGGACGGGGAGCTGTTTTTT
TRBD1	TRBV28	NA	TRBJ2-7	CATLEGTGTYEQYF	TGTGCCACCTTAGAGGGGACAGGGACCTACGAGCAGTACTTC
TRBD1	TRBV19	NA	TRBJ2-3	CASSIRLWEGTGSADTQYF	TGTGCCAGTAGCATCCGACTATGGGAAGGGACAGGGTCCGCAGATACGCAGTATTTT
NA	TRBV7-9	once	TRBJ1-2	CASSPDRDYGYTF	TGTGCCAGCAGCCCCGATAGAGACTATGGCTACACCTTC
NA	TRBV9	NA	TRBJ2-7	CASSVAAQSLGFGEQYF	TGTGCCAGCAGCGTAGCTGCCCAATCTCTCGGGTTTGGGGAGCAGTACTTC
NA	TRBV15	NA	TRBJ1-5	CATSRDLAAVGNQPQHF	TGTGCCACCAGCAGAGATCTAGCGGCGGTGGGCAATCAGCCCCAGCATTTT
TRBD1	TRBV30	NA	TRBJ1-1	CAWSFVTGFTEAFF	TGTGCCTGGAGTTTCGTGACAGGGTTCACTGAAGCTTTCTTT
TRBD1	TRBV19	NA	TRBJ1-2	CASSGTANYGYTF	TGTGCCAGTTCCGGGACAGCTAACTATGGCTACACCTTC
TRBD2	TRBV5-1	NA	TRBJ2-3	CASRGTSGSTDTQYF	TGCGCCAGCAGGGGGACTAGCGGTAGCACAGATACGCAGTATTTT
TRBD2	TRBV19	NA	TRBJ2-1	CASSIGGSGIGIYNEQFF	TGTGCCAGTAGTATTGGGGGGAGCGGGATAGGAATCTACAATGAGCAGTTCTTC
TRBD2	TRBV5-4	NA	TRBJ2-3	CASSLVLAGGPDTQYF	TGTGCCAGCAGCTTGGTCCTAGCGGGAGGGCCAGATACGCAGTATTTT
NA	TRBV30	NA	TRBJ2-3	CAWSGADTQYF	TGTGCCTGGAGTGGAGCAGATACGCAGTATTTT
TRBD2	TRBV18	NA	TRBJ2-1	CASSPPGTGRGEQFF	TGTGCCAGCTCACCCCCGGGAACGGGGAGGGGTGAGCAGTTCTTC
TRBD1	TRBV20-1	NA	TRBJ1-1	CSAREGGRAFF	TGCAGTGCTAGAGAAGGGGGCCGAGCTTTCTTT
NA	TRBV11-2	NA	TRBJ1-4	CASSLQVLNEKLFF	TGTGCCAGCAGCTTACAGGTCCTTAATGAAAAACTGTTTTTT
TRBD1	TRBV6-1	NA	TRBJ1-4	CASNLQGTNEKLFF	TGTGCCAGCAATTTACAGGGGACTAATGAAAAACTGTTTTTT
TRBD1	TRBV5-6	NA	TRBJ1-1	CASSFRGMNTEAFF	TGTGCCAGCAGCTTCAGGGGGATGAACACTGAAGCTTTCTTT
NA	TRBV2	NA	TRBJ1-2	CASRGLGYTF	TGTGCCAGCAGGGGGCTTGGCTACACCTTC
NA	TRBV5-1	NA	TRBJ2-3	CASSLGDSADTQYF	TGCGCCAGCAGCTTGGGTGACAGCGCGGATACGCAGTATTTT
NA	TRBV6-5	NA	TRBJ2-1	CASSRDGYNEQFF	TGTGCCAGCAGTCGGGACGGATACAATGAGCAGTTCTTC
NA	TRBV18	NA	TRBJ1-1	CASSPHRDMNTEAFF	TGTGCCAGCTCACCACACAGGGATATGAACACTGAAGCTTTCTTT
TRBD1	TRBV28	NA	TRBJ1-5	CASSSPGGGNQPQHF	TGTGCCAGCAGTTCACCAGGGGGCGGTAATCAGCCCCAGCATTTT